A selection of T cell receptor beta chains follows, all from one sample in a study of T-cell memory formation after mild COVID-19. TCRdb used MiXCR to reprocess the 5' RACE reads, holding one entry per CDR3 protein. Of 250,000 or so distinct CDR3 sequences listed, approximately 19% are singletons. The sample consisted of PBMCs or a T cell subset sorted from them (not recorded which). Receptor source: a man between 18 and 35 years old who had mild COVID-19 (a few samples of this study predate the infection). Cell type and time point are not known. CDR3s leave out the opening cysteine and the closing phenylalanine or tryptophan. Each record gives: CDR3 length, V gene, J gene, CDR3 protein.

>14|TRBV18|TRBJ2-4
ASSPLGTGTKNIQY
>13|TRBV7-2|TRBJ1-5
ASSLGNRGHQPQH
>13|TRBV18|TRBJ2-3
ASSFSVISTDTQY
>15|TRBV12-3/TRBV12-4|TRBJ2-2
ASSLPGNRRVSGELF
>12|TRBV4-3|TRBJ1-1
ASSQEKGGTEAF
>15|TRBV20-1|TRBJ2-3
SARRKSALPSTDTQY
>11|TRBV19|TRBJ1-1
ASSIKPGFEAF
>12|TRBV10-3|TRBJ1-1
AIREGQWNTEAF
>12|TRBV20-1|TRBJ2-1
SAGYAGTSNEQF
>13|TRBV7-2|TRBJ2-7
ASSGGLAFWYEQY
>14|TRBV28|TRBJ1-1
ASSLVYWAKDTEAF
>12|TRBV6-6|TRBJ1-2
ASSYSGAGYGYT
>13|TRBV7-2|TRBJ1-2
ASSLRDRGRDGYT
>10|TRBV20-1|TRBJ2-3
SAGDRTDTQY
>16|TRBV7-6|TRBJ2-1
ASSSLRILAGSYNEQF
>12|TRBV29-1|TRBJ2-3
SVGGQGHTDTQY
>14|TRBV4-3|TRBJ2-7
ASSQDVGWGSYEQY
>11|TRBV24-1|TRBJ2-3
ASQDSNTDTQY
>12|TRBV7-2|TRBJ2-3
ASSLARDAGTQY
>11|TRBV5-1|TRBJ1-2
ASSTDRARGYT
>14|TRBV5-1|TRBJ2-1
ASRSGTSGSYNEQF
>13|TRBV7-9|TRBJ2-3
ASSFTGGVTDTQY
>10|TRBV2|TRBJ1-2
ASSENGYGYT
>13|TRBV20-1|TRBJ1-6
SAPEPVGLNSPLH
>13|TRBV23-1|TRBJ2-2
ASSQSRGNTGELF
>14|TRBV6-5|TRBJ2-7
ASCLQGPATAYEQY
>11|TRBV29-1|TRBJ1-2
SVKGGDNYGYT
>13|TRBV5-1|TRBJ2-3
ASSFEWDSYDTQY
>13|TRBV15|TRBJ2-3
ATSRTSGGADTQY
>12|TRBV19|TRBJ1-5
ATLPGLGNQPQH
>14|TRBV7-9|TRBJ2-6
ASSYLQGPGANVLT
>13|TRBV4-1|TRBJ1-6
ASSQAVSVDSPLH
>12|TRBV19|TRBJ1-2
ASSRDTGTYGYT
>17|TRBV5-1|TRBJ1-1
ASSPGRTPSGDMNTEAF
>13|TRBV4-1|TRBJ2-5
ASSYGRDGQETQY
>10|TRBV4-1|TRBJ2-7
ASSQTGVEQY
>17|TRBV4-3|TRBJ2-3
ASSQDPRTSGVSTDTQY
>13|TRBV28|TRBJ1-1
ASIEPRGPGTEAF
>13|TRBV7-9|TRBJ1-2
ASSLGDRVHYGYT
>9|TRBV30|TRBJ1-3
ALGLQDTIY
>13|TRBV12-3/TRBV12-4|TRBJ1-5
ASSRRGSGNQPQH
>13|TRBV7-9|TRBJ2-3
ASSPWPIPTDTQY
>13|TRBV27|TRBJ2-3
ASSLSRGPGDTQY
>10|TRBV5-1|TRBJ2-7
ASSKGTADPY
>12|TRBV5-1|TRBJ1-4
ASSKDRGNEKLF
>13|TRBV7-2|TRBJ2-2
ASSSAGAPTGELF
>10|TRBV10-3|TRBJ1-5
AISDLNQPQH
>13|TRBV12-3/TRBV12-4|TRBJ2-3
ASSRSGHITDTQY
>15|TRBV20-1|TRBJ1-5
SAVRVVGQYSNQPQH
>12|TRBV9|TRBJ2-1
ASSVETASNEQF
>13|TRBV19|TRBJ2-5
ASSMEGGRVETQY
>13|TRBV6-2/TRBV6-3|TRBJ1-2
ASSYNRQGTYGYT
>16|TRBV29-1|TRBJ1-2
SVEGPGSADTNNYGYT
>9|TRBV4-1|TRBJ2-2
ASSQDSELF